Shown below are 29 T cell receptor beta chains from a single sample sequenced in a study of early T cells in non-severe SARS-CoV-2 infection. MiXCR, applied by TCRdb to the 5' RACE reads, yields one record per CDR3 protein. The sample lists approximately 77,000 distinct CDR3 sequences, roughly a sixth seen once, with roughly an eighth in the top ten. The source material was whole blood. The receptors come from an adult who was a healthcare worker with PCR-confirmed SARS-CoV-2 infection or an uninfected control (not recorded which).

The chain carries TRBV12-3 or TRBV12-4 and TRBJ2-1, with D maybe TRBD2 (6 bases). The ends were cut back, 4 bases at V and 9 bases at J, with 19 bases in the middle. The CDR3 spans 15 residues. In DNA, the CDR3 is TGTGCCAGCAGTTGGACTCTGCTTAAGGAGGGTGAGCAGTTCTTC. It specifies CASSWTLLKEGEQFF.

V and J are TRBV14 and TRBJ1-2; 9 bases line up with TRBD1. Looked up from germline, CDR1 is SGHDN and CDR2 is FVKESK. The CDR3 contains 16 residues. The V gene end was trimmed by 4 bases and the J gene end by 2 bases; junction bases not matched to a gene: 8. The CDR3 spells CASSPTLGQGNYGYTF. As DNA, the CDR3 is TGTGCCAGCAGCCCCACCCTGGGACAGGGAAACTATGGCTACACCTTC.

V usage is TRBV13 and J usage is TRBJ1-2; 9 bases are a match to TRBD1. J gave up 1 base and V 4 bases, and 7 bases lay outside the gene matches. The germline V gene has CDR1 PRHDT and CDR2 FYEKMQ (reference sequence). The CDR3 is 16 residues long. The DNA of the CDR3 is TGTGCCAGCAGCTCCGGGACAGGGAAACATAACTATGGCTACACCTTC. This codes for CASSSGTGKHNYGYTF.

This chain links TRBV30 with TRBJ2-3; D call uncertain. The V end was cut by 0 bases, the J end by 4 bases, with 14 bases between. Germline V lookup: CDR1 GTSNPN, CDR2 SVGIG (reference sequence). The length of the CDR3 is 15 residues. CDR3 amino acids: CAWSVNSWSADTQYF. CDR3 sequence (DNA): TGTGCCTGGAGTGTAAATAGCTGGAGTGCAGATACGCAGTATTTT. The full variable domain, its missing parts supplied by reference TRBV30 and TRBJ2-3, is SQTIHQWPATLVQPVGSPLSLECTVEGTSNPNLYWYRQAAGRGLQLLFYSVGIGQISSEVPQNLSASRPQDRQFILSSKKLLLSDSGFYLCAWSVNSWSADTQYFGPGTRLTVL.

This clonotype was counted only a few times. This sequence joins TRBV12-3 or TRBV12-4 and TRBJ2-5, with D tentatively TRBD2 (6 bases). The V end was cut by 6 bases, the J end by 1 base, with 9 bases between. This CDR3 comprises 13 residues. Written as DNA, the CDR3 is TGTGCCAGCAGGACTAGTTTCCAAGAGACCCAGTACTTC. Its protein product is CASRTSFQETQYF.

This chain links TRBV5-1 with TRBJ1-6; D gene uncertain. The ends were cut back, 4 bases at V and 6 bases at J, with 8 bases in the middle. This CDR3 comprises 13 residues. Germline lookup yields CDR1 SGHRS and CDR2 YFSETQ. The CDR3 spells CASSQEPNSPLHF. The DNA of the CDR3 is TGCGCCAGCAGCCAGGAACCTAATTCACCCCTCCACTTT.

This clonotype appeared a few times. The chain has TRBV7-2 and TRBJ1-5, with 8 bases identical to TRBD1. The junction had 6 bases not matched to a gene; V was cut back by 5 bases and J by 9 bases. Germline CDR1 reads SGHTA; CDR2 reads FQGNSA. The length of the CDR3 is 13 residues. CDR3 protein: CASSPTGASPQHF. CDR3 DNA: TGTGCCAGCAGCCCGACAGGGGCATCGCCCCAGCATTTT.

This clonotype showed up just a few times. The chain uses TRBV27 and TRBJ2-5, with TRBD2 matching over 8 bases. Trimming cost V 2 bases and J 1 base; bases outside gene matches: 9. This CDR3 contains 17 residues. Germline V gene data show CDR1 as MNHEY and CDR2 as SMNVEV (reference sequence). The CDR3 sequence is CASSLKGGAGVQETQYF. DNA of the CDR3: TGTGCCAGCAGTTTAAAAGGTGGAGCGGGGGTCCAAGAGACCCAGTACTTC.

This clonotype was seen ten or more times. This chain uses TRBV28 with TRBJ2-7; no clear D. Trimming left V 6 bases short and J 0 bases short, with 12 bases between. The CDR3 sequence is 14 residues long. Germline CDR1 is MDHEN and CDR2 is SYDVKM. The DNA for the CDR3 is TGTGCCAGCAGCTCCCAAACAGACTCCTACGAGCAGTACTTC. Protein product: CASSSQTDSYEQYF.

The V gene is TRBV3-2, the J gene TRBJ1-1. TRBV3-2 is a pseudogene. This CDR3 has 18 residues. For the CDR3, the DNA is TGTGCCAGCAGTCCGGGACCAACGGGCGTAGAGACATCCACTGAAGCTTTCTTT. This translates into CASSPGPTGVETSTEAFF.

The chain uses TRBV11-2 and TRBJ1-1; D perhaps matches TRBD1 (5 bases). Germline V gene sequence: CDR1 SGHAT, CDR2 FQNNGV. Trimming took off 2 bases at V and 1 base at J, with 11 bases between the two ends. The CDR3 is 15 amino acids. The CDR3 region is CASSLSTGKNTEAFF. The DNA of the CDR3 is TGTGCCAGCAGCTTATCAACAGGAAAGAACACTGAAGCTTTCTTT.

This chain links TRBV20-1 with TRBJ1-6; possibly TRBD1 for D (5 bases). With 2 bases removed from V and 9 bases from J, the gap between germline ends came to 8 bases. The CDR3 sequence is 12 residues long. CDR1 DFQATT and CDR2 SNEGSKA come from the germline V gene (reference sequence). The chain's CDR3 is CSARNGGSPLHF. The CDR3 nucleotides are TGCAGTGCTAGAAATGGGGGTTCACCCCTCCACTTT.

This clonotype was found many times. The CDR3, as DNA: TGCAGCGTTGAGGCGACTAGCGGCCTCCCCTACAATGAGCAGTTCTTC. It specifies CSVEATSGLPYNEQFF. The J gene is TRBJ2-1, the V gene TRBV29-1, with TRBD2 matching 9 bases. Germline CDR1 SQVTM, CDR2 ANQGSEA. Trimming at V came to 3 bases and at J to 2 bases, leaving 8 bases not matched to a gene. The CDR3 covers 16 residues.

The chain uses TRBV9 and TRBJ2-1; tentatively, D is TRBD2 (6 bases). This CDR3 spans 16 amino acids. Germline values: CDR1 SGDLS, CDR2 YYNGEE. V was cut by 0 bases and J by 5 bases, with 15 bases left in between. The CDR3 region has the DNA TGTGCCAGCAGCGTAGGGAGCGGGCGGCCTGACAATGAGCAGTTCTTC. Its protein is CASSVGSGRPDNEQFF.

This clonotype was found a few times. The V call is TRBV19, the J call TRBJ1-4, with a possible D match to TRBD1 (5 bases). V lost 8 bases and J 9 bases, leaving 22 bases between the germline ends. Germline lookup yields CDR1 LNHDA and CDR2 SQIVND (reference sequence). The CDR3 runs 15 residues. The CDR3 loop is CASEPHQGVGKKLFF. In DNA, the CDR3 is TGTGCCAGTGAACCTCACCAGGGAGTGGGGAAAAAACTGTTTTTT.

In DNA form, the CDR3 reads TGTGCCAGCAGCTCCGGGACAGGGGTCGAGCAGTACTTC. The encoded protein is CASSSGTGVEQYF. J is TRBJ2-7 and V is TRBV7-9; 10 nucleotides agree with TRBD1. The CDR3 totals 13 residues. J gave up 6 bases and V 4 bases, and 3 bases lay outside the gene matches. Germline V CDR1 and CDR2: SEHNR, FQNEAQ (reference sequence). The full variable domain, completed using reference TRBV7-9 and TRBJ2-7, is DTGVSQNPRHKITKRGQNVTFRCDPISEHNRLYWYRQTLGQGPEFLTYFQNEAQLEKSRLLSDRFSAERPKGSFSTLEIQRTEQGDSAMYLCASSSGTGVEQYFGPGTRLTVT.

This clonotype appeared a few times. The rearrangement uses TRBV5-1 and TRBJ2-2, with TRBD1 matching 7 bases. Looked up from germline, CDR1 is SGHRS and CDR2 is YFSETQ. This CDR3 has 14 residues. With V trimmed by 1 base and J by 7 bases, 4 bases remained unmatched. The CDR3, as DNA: TGCGCCAGCAGCTTGAAGGGGGCCATCGGGGAGCTGTTTTTT. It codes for CASSLKGAIGELFF.

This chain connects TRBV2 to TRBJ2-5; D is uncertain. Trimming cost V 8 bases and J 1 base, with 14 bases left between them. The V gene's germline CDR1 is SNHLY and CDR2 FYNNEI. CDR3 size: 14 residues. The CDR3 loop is CASQPTELQETQYF. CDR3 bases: TGTGCCAGCCAGCCTACAGAGCTCCAAGAGACCCAGTACTTC.

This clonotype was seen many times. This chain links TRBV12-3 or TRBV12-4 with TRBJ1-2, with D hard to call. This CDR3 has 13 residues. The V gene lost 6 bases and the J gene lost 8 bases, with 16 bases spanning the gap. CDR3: CASSPFARGGYTF. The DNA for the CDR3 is TGTGCCAGCAGCCCCTTCGCCCGTGGAGGCTACACCTTC.

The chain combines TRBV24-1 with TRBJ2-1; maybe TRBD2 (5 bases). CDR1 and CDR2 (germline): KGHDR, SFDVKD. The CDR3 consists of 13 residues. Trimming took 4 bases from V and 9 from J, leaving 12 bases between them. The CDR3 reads CATSESVGGEQFF. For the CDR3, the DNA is TGTGCCACCAGTGAGAGCGTAGGAGGTGAGCAGTTCTTC.

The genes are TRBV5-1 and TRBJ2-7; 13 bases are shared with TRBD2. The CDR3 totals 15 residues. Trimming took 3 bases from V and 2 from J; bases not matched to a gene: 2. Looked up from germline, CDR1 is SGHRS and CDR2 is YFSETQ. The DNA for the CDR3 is TGCGCCAGCAGCTGGACTAGCGGGAGTGCCTACGAGCAGTACTTC. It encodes CASSWTSGSAYEQYF.

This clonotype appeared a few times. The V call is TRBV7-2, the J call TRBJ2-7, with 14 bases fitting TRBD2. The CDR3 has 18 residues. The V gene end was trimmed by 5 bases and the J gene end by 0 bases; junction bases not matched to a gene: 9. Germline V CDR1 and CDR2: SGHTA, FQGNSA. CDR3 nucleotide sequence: TGTGCCAGCAGCCACCCGGGACTAGCGGGAGCCTCCTCCTACGAGCAGTACTTC. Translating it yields CASSHPGLAGASSYEQYF.

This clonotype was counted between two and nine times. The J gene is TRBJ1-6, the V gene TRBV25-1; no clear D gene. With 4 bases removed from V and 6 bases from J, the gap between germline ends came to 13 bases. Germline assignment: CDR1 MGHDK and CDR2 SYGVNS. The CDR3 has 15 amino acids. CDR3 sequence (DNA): TGTGCCAGCAGTGGGAGACAACTATCTAATTCACCCCTCCACTTT. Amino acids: CASSGRQLSNSPLHF.

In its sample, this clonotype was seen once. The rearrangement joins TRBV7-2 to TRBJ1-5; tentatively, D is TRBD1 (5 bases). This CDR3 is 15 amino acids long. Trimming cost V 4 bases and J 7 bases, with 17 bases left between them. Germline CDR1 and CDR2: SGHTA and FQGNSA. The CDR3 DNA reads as TGTGCCAGCAGCTCAGCGCCGGGGGGTAGGCAGCCCCAGCATTTT. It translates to CASSSAPGGRQPQHF.

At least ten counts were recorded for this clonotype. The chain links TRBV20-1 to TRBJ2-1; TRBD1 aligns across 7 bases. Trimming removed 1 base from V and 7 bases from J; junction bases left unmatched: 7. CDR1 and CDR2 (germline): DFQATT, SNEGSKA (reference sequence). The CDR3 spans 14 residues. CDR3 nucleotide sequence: TGCAGTGCTAGAGCCTCGGACAGGTGGAATGAGCAGTTCTTC. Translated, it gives CSARASDRWNEQFF.

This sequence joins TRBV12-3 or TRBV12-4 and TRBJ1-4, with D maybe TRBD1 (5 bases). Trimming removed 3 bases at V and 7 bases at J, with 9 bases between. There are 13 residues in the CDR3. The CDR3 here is CASSLAGTEKLFF. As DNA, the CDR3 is TGTGCCAGCAGTTTGGCGGGGACTGAAAAACTGTTTTTT.

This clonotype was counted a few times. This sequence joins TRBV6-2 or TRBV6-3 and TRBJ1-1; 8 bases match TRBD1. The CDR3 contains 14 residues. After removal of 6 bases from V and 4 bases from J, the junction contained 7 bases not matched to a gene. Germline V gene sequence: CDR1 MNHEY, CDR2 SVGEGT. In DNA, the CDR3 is TGTGCCAGCAGCCGGGGCAGGGGGCCCACTGAAGCTTTCTTT. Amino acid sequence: CASSRGRGPTEAFF.

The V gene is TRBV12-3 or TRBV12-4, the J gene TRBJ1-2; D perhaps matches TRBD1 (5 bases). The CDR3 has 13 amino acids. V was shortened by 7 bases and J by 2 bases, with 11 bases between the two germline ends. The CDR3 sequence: CASNGHFNYGYTF. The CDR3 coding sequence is TGTGCCAGCAATGGACACTTCAACTATGGCTACACCTTC.

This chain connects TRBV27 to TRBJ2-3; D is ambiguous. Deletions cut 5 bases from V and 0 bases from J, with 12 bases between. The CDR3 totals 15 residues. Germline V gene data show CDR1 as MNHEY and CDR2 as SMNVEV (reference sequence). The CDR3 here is CASSALLFSTDTQYF. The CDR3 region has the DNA TGTGCCAGCAGTGCACTATTGTTCAGCACAGATACGCAGTATTTT.